This T cell receptor beta chain stems from a study of T cells in narcolepsy. The overall study: Patients with NT1 or NT2 and healthy control donors were enrolled.

Whole-study findings and limits: Blood of same and different patients, but not healthy controls, reportedly held recurring autoreactive clonotypes. Autoreactive HCRT-specific and TRIB2-specific clonotypes were marked in same-patient CSF-versus-blood CD4+ comparisons. Autoreactive clone sequences were missing from some blood memory CD4+ repertoires.

Some clones are missing from TCRdb's copy, which holds only in-frame ones; the method was immunoSEQ multiplex PCR. The repertoire holds 30,000 to 35,000 clones, with 80% to 85% as singletons. This clone was seen a single time. Antigen unknown. The germline V gene encodes CDR1 SGHNT and CDR2 YENEEA. Deletions cut 6 bases from V and 6 bases from J, with 8 bases between. This CDR3 has 11 amino acids. This clonotype was sampled from a human donor with narcolepsy. This chain joins TRBV11-3 and TRBJ1-1; D is possibly TRBD1 (5 bases). The specimen was CD45RA- memory CD4+ T cells from PBMCs. In nucleotides, the CDR3 is TGTGCCAGCAGTGGGACGGCTGAAGCTTTCTTT. Amino acid sequence: CASSGTAEAFF.